One and the same sample provided the 28 T cell receptor beta chains below, sequenced in a study of T cells in Graves' hyperthyroidism and ophthalmopathy. What was amplified from RNA transcripts were TCR beta CDR3 regions. Using the HTBI primer set, a first-round RT-PCR was run on the TCR CDR3. In TCRdb, the multiplex PCR reads were re-called with MiXCR into one record per CDR3 protein. Among about 350,000 distinct CDR3 sequences listed, about a sixth were seen once. The source material was blood. The receptors stem from a woman between 40 and 50 years old with Graves' ophthalmopathy.

This clonotype was seen many times. The chain couples TRBV7-8 to TRBJ2-7; D is undetermined. V lost 5 bases, J lost 6 bases, and 14 bases lay in between. Germline V gives CDR1 SGHVS, CDR2 FQNEAQ. The CDR3 is 13 residues long. CDR3 sequence reads: CASSTARSREQYF. For the CDR3, the DNA is TGTGCCAGCAGCACTGCCCGCTCTCGCGAGCAGTACTTC.

This clonotype has more than one count but fewer than ten. V gene TRBV4-3 combines with J gene TRBJ1-1; unclear D gene. V was pared by 4 bases and J by 5 bases, with 14 bases between. The CDR3 has 14 amino acids. The germline gives CDR1 LGHNA, CDR2 YSLEER. This CDR3 reads CASSRRSAETEAFF. Here the CDR3 DNA reads TGCGCCAGCAGCCGGCGGTCGGCGGAGACTGAAGCTTTCTTT.

This clonotype was picked up many times. The chain combines TRBV20-1 with TRBJ2-7, with 9 bases identical to TRBD2. V gave up 1 base and J gave up 2 bases; unmatched junction bases: 3. Germline V gives CDR1 DFQATT, CDR2 SNEGSKA (reference sequence). The CDR3 has 14 residues. Here the CDR3 reads CSARGTSVPYEQYF. CDR3 DNA: TGCAGTGCTAGAGGGACTAGCGTGCCCTACGAGCAGTACTTC.

The rearrangement joins TRBV3-1 to TRBJ2-2; TRBD2 matches 16 bases. Germline V CDR1 and CDR2: LGHDT, YNNKEL (reference sequence). The CDR3 sequence is 22 residues long. V was clipped by 4 bases and J by 2 bases; unmatched bases: 16. The CDR3 DNA sequence: TGTGCCAGCAGCCGCCTGCCCGGGACTAGCGGGAGGGGCCGATCTAACACCGGGGAGCTGTTTTTT. Its translation is CASSRLPGTSGRGRSNTGELFF.

The sample holds many counts of this clonotype. J is TRBJ2-7 and V is TRBV27; TRBD2 matches 9 bases. The CDR3 length is 16 residues. The germline V gene has CDR1 MNHEY and CDR2 SMNVEV (reference sequence). J lost 2 bases, V lost 2 bases, and 7 bases had no gene match. The CDR3 loop is CASSLGGGRATYEQYF. Written as DNA, the CDR3 is TGTGCCAGCAGTTTAGGGGGCGGGAGGGCTACCTACGAGCAGTACTTC.

In its sample, this clonotype was seen many times. The rearrangement joins TRBV6-5 to TRBJ1-5; D possibly corresponds to TRBD1 (5 bases). Germline V gene sequence: CDR1 MNHEY, CDR2 SVGAGI. V shed 5 bases and J shed 13 bases, with 12 bases lying between them. The CDR3 consists of 11 residues. The CDR3 is CASSTTGTQHF. CDR3 nucleotide sequence: TGTGCCAGCAGTACAACAGGTACGCAGCATTTT.

This clonotype was recorded at least ten times. V and J are TRBV28 and TRBJ2-7; the D gene is possibly TRBD1 (6 bases). CDR1 MDHEN and CDR2 SYDVKM come from the germline V gene. The CDR3 length is 13 residues. Trimming pared 2 bases from V and 5 bases from J, leaving 10 bases between. In DNA, the CDR3 is TGTGCCAGCAGTTTACCAGGGGACGACGAGCAGTACTTC. Amino acid sequence: CASSLPGDDEQYF. Full variable domain (remainder filled in from reference TRBV28 and TRBJ2-7): DVKVTQSSRYLVKRTGEKVFLECVQDMDHENMFWYRQDPGLGLRLIYFSYDVKMKEKGDIPEGYSVSREKKERFSLILESASTNQTSMYLCASSLPGDDEQYFGPGTRLTVT.

The sample holds many counts of this clonotype. The chain is built from TRBV15 and TRBJ1-5, with a tentative D call TRBD1 (5 bases). Per the germline V gene, CDR1 is LNHNV and CDR2 is YYDKDF (reference sequence). The CDR3 loop spans 15 amino acids. V was trimmed by 5 bases and J by 1 base, leaving 12 bases between them. The CDR3: CATSLGPGSNQPQHF. The CDR3 bases are TGTGCCACCAGCCTGGGACCAGGGAGCAATCAGCCCCAGCATTTT.

Ten or more counts support this clonotype. This sequence joins TRBV6-2 or TRBV6-3 and TRBJ2-7; tentative D call: TRBD1 (6 bases). This CDR3 has 13 amino acids. V lost 7 bases, J lost 5 bases, and 15 bases lay in between. The germline gives CDR1 MNHEY, CDR2 SVGEGT. The CDR3 DNA sequence: TGTGCCAGCACCCCCGCAGGGGTGGACGAGCAGTACTTC. Translation gives CASTPAGVDEQYF.

This clonotype was picked up many times. V gene TRBV7-3 combines with J gene TRBJ2-5; the match to TRBD1 covers 7 bases. CDR3 size: 13 residues. The germline gives CDR1 SGHTA, CDR2 FQGTGA. V gave up 5 bases and J gave up 5 bases; unmatched junction bases: 5. The CDR3 DNA reads as TGTGCCAGCAGCGAAGACAGGGCGGAGACCCAGTACTTC. It encodes CASSEDRAETQYF. The whole variable domain, filled in from reference TRBV7-3 and TRBJ2-5, reads GAGVSQTPSNKVTEKGKYVELRCDPISGHTALYWYRQSLGQGPEFLIYFQGTGAADDSGLPNDRFFAVRPEGSVSTLKIQRTERGDSAVYLCASSEDRAETQYFGPGTRLLVL.

The chain has TRBV12-3 or TRBV12-4 and TRBJ1-5; perhaps TRBD1 as D (6 bases). This CDR3 region has 14 residues. V shed 5 bases and J shed 6 bases, with 14 bases lying between them. The CDR3 region has the DNA TGTGCCAGCAGTAGTAAGGGGGAGGTTCAGCCCCAGCATTTT. Its translation is CASSSKGEVQPQHF.

This clonotype is a singleton in its sample. This chain links TRBV7-3 with TRBJ2-6; 7 bases line up with TRBD2. The CDR3 loop spans 18 amino acids. Germline CDR1 reads SGHTA; CDR2 reads FQGTGA. The junction had 10 bases not matched to a gene; V was cut back by 5 bases and J by 0 bases. The CDR3, as DNA: TGTGCCAGCAGCCCTGGGAGGGAGACTTTCTCTGGGGCCAACGTCCTGACTTTC. This sequence encodes CASSPGRETFSGANVLTF. The full variable domain, with the rest looked up from reference TRBV7-3 and TRBJ2-6, is GAGVSQTPSNKVTEKGKYVELRCDPISGHTALYWYRQSLGQGPEFLIYFQGTGAADDSGLPNDRFFAVRPEGSVSTLKIQRTERGDSAVYLCASSPGRETFSGANVLTFGAGSRLTVL.

The sample holds many counts of this clonotype. This chain connects TRBV29-1 to TRBJ1-1; D is unresolved. Germline-derived CDR1 and CDR2 are SQVTM and ANQGSEA. The CDR3 loop spans 11 amino acids. Deletions cut 7 bases from V and 0 bases from J, with 6 bases between. CDR3 DNA: TGCAGCGCCTCAATGAACACTGAAGCTTTCTTT. Translated, it gives CSASMNTEAFF.

This clonotype came up many times. The chain has TRBV5-1 and TRBJ2-7; the match to TRBD2 covers 14 bases. CDR3 length: 16 residues. From germline, CDR1 is SGHRS and CDR2 YFSETQ. The J segment lost 6 bases and the V segment lost 4 bases, leaving 9 bases of the junction unmatched. CDR3 residues: CASSIQTSGRAREQYF. CDR3 nucleotides: TGCGCCAGCAGCATCCAGACTAGCGGGAGGGCCCGCGAGCAGTACTTC.

This clonotype was counted many times. The rearrangement joins TRBV5-1 to TRBJ2-5; D call uncertain. The germline gives CDR1 SGHRS, CDR2 YFSETQ. Trimming shortened V by 7 bases and J by 0 bases, and 4 bases separated the two germline ends. The CDR3 is 11 residues long. The CDR3 DNA sequence: TGCGCCAGCGAGGACCAAGAGACCCAGTACTTC. This encodes CASEDQETQYF.

Ten or more counts support this clonotype. The gene calls are TRBV2 and TRBJ2-5; 7 bases agree with TRBD1. J lost 1 base, V lost 4 bases, and 3 bases had no gene match. This CDR3 contains 14 residues. Germline-derived CDR1 and CDR2 are SNHLY and FYNNEI. The CDR3 nucleotides read TGTGCCAGCAGTGCAGACAGGGCCCAAGAGACCCAGTACTTC. Its translation: CASSADRAQETQYF.

This clonotype was observed at least ten times. This rearrangement joins TRBV18 to TRBJ1-1, with 8 positions matching TRBD1. Trimming took 2 bases from V and 4 from J; bases not matched to a gene: 6. Germline V gene sequence: CDR1 KGHSH, CDR2 LQKENI. This CDR3 contains 15 residues. The CDR3 DNA is TGTGCCAGCTCACCATTGACAGGGGAAAGCACTGAAGCTTTCTTT. This translates into CASSPLTGESTEAFF.

The chain employs TRBV2 and TRBJ2-7; 11 bases are shared with TRBD1. CDR1 SNHLY and CDR2 FYNNEI come from the germline V gene. The CDR3 spans 14 residues. Germline trimming cut 5 bases from V and 5 bases from J; bases unmatched to any gene: 5. DNA for the CDR3: TGTGCCAGCAGTATAGGGACAGGGGGTCACGAGCAGTACTTC. This codes for CASSIGTGGHEQYF.

There are many counts of this clonotype. The chain joins TRBV5-1 to TRBJ1-2; D gene uncertain. In germline, CDR1 is SGHRS, CDR2 YFSETQ. CDR3 length: 13 amino acids. Deletions cut 6 bases from V and 9 bases from J, with 18 bases between. The CDR3 reads CASIHGAPGSYTF. The CDR3 DNA is TGCGCCAGCATTCATGGCGCGCCCGGGAGCTACACCTTC.

This clonotype was seen ten or more times. V gene TRBV6-1 combines with J gene TRBJ2-7; the D is unclear. V was clipped by 5 bases and J by 2 bases, with 16 bases between them. Germline-derived CDR1 and CDR2 are MNHNS and SASEGT. The CDR3 length is 15 residues. CDR3 in amino acids: CASSPDDPRTYEQYF. The CDR3 nucleotides read TGTGCCAGCAGTCCCGATGATCCACGGACCTACGAGCAGTACTTC.

This clonotype was observed at least ten times. The chain uses TRBV12-5 and TRBJ1-5; D remains ambiguous. The CDR3 is 12 amino acids. Germline CDR1 and CDR2: LGHNT and FRNRAP. V lost 0 bases, J lost 7 bases, and 4 bases lay in between. Here the CDR3 reads CASGLVRQPQHF. For the CDR3, the DNA is TGTGCTAGTGGTTTGGTACGGCAGCCCCAGCATTTT.

Many counts were recorded for this clonotype. The chain couples TRBV19 to TRBJ1-5; 8 nucleotides line up with TRBD1. The ends lost 4 bases at V and 2 bases at J; junction bases unmatched: 7. This CDR3 has 16 amino acids. From germline, CDR1 is LNHDA and CDR2 SQIVND (reference sequence). CDR3 nucleotide sequence: TGTGCCAGTAGTAAACCCTCGGGACAGGGCAATCAGCCCCAGCATTTT. This codes for CASSKPSGQGNQPQHF.

This chain connects TRBV30 to TRBJ2-6; D perhaps matches TRBD2 (6 bases). V lost 6 bases, J lost 4 bases, and 19 bases lay in between. Germline CDR1 is GTSNPN and CDR2 is SVGIG (reference sequence). There are 16 residues in the CDR3. DNA for the CDR3: TGTGCCTGTAAACCCGCTGCGGGGTCCGGGGCCAACGTCCTGACTTTC. This sequence encodes CACKPAAGSGANVLTF. The entire variable domain, with the rest obtained from reference TRBV30 and TRBJ2-6, is as follows: SQTIHQWPATLVQPVGSPLSLECTVEGTSNPNLYWYRQAAGRGLQLLFYSVGIGQISSEVPQNLSASRPQDRQFILSSKKLLLSDSGFYLCACKPAAGSGANVLTFGAGSRLTVL.

This clonotype has a handful of counts. This may come from a read error, since a much larger clone is one base off. This rearrangement joins TRBV10-2 to TRBJ1-1; D is uncertain. The CDR3 consists of 15 residues. Germline assignment: CDR1 WSHSY and CDR2 SAAADI. This CDR3 is CASSESVLPNTEALF. DNA for the CDR3: TGCGCCAGCAGTGAGTCGGTCTTGCCGAACACTGAAGCTCTCTTT.

This clonotype was counted ten times or more. J is TRBJ2-2 and V is TRBV20-1, with D tentatively TRBD1 or TRBD2 (7 bases each). The germline V and J ends were trimmed by 3 bases and 0 bases, with 14 bases remaining between them. Germline V CDR1 and CDR2: DFQATT, SNEGSKA (reference sequence). The CDR3 loop spans 16 amino acids. CDR3 residues: CSARATGRANTGELFF. CDR3 sequence (DNA): TGCAGTGCTAGGGCGACAGGGAGGGCGAACACCGGGGAGCTGTTTTTT.

The rearrangement uses TRBV27 and TRBJ2-7, with 9 bases aligning to TRBD1. Germline V gene lookup returns CDR1 MNHEY and CDR2 SMNVEV (reference sequence). Trimming took 7 bases from V and 2 from J; bases not matched to a gene: 9. The CDR3 length is 15 residues. The CDR3 here is CASTQAGTGTYEQYF. The CDR3 DNA is TGTGCCAGCACCCAAGCCGGGACAGGGACCTACGAGCAGTACTTC.

This clonotype was counted many times. This rearrangement joins TRBV3-1 to TRBJ2-5, with 11 bases that match TRBD2. The junction had 2 bases not matched to a gene; V was cut back by 8 bases and J by 3 bases. The CDR3 is made up of 13 amino acids. CDR1 is LGHDT, CDR2 YNNKEL, per germline (reference sequence). This CDR3 is CASLLAGEETQYF. CDR3 DNA: TGTGCCAGCCTACTAGCGGGGGAAGAGACCCAGTACTTC.

This clonotype has ten or more counts. V is TRBV12-3 or TRBV12-4 and J is TRBJ1-5; 8 nucleotides match TRBD1. The CDR3 contains 14 residues. V dropped 6 bases and J dropped 5; count of bases not matched to a gene: 6. The CDR3 here is CASSTDRADQPQHF. CDR3 DNA sequence: TGTGCCAGCAGCACGGACAGGGCAGATCAGCCCCAGCATTTT.